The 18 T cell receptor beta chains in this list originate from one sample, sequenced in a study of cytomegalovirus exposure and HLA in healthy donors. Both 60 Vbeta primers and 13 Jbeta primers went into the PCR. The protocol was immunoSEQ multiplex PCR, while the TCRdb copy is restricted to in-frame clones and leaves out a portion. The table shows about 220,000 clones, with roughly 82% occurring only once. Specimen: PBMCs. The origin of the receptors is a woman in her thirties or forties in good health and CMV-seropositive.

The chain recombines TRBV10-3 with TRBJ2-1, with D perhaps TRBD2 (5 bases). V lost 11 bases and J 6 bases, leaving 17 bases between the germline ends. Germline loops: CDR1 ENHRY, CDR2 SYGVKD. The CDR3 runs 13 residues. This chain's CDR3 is CAFGNGLTNEQFF. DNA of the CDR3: TGTGCCTTCGGGAACGGGCTGACCAATGAGCAGTTCTTC.

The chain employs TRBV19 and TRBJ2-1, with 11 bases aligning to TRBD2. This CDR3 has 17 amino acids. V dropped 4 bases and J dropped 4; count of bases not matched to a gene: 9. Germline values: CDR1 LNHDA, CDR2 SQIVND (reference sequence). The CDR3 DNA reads TGTGCCAGTAGTAAAGGGACTAGCGGAGCCACTTACAATGAGCAGTTCTTC. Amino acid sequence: CASSKGTSGATYNEQFF.

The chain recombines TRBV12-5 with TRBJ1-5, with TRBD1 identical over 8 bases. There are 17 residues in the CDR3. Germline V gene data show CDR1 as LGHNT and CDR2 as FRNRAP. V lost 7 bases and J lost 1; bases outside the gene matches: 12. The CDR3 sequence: CASAKDREGSSNQPQHF. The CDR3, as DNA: TGTGCTAGTGCCAAGGACAGGGAAGGTAGCAGCAATCAGCCCCAGCATTTT.

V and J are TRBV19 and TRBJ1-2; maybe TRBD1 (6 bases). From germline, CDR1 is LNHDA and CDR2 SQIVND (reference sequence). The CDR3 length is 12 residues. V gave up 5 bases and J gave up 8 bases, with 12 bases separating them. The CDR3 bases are TGTGCCAGTAGTCACAGGGTGGAGGGCTACACCTTC. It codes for CASSHRVEGYTF.

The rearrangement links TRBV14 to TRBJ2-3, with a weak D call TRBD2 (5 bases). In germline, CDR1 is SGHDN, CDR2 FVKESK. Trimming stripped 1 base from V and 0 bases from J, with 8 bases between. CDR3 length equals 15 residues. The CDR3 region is CASSQVRVSTDTQYF. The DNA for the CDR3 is TGTGCCAGCAGCCAAGTGAGGGTTAGCACAGATACGCAGTATTTT.

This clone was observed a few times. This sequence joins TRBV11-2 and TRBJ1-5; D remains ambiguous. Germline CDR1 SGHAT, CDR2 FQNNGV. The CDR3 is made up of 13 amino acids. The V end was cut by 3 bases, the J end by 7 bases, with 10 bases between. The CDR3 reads CASSFRSWQPQHF. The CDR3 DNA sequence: TGTGCCAGCAGCTTCAGGTCTTGGCAGCCCCAGCATTTT.

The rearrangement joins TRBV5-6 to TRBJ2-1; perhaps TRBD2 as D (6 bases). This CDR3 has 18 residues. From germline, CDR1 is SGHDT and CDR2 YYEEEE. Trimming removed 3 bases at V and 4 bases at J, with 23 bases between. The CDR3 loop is CASSSLVDGTPPYNEQFF. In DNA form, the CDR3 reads TGTGCCAGCAGCTCCCTGGTCGACGGGACTCCCCCTTACAATGAGCAGTTCTTC. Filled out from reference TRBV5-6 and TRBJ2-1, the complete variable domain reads DAGVTQSPTHLIKTRGQQVTLRCSPKSGHDTVSWYQQALGQGPQFIFQYYEEEERQRGNFPDRFSGHQFPNYSSELNVNALLLGDSALYLCASSSLVDGTPPYNEQFFGPGTRLTVL.

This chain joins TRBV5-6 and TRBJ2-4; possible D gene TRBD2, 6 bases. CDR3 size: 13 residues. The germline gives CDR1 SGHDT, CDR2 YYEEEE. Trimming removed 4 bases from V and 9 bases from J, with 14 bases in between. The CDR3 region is CASSTTGGSIQYF. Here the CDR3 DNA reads TGTGCCAGCAGCACAACTGGAGGGTCCATTCAGTACTTC.

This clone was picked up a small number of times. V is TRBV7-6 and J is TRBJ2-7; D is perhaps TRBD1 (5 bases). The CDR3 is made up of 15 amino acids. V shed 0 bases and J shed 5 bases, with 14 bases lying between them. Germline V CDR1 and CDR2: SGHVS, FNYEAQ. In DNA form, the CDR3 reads TGTGCCAGCAGCTTAGCAGGTCAGGGAACGAACGAGCAGTACTTC. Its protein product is CASSLAGQGTNEQYF.

The CDR3 bases are TGTGCCAGCAGTCGTATAGGGACATTGAACACTGAAGCTTTCTTT. This translates into CASSRIGTLNTEAFF. The chain has TRBV6-5 and TRBJ1-1; tentative D call: TRBD1 (6 bases). This CDR3 spans 15 amino acids. Trimming removed 5 bases from V and 0 bases from J, with 13 bases in between. The germline gives CDR1 MNHEY, CDR2 SVGAGI.

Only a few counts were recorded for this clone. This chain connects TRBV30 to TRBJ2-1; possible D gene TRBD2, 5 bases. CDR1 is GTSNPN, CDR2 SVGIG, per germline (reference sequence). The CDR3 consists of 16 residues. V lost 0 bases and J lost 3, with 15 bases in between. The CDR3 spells CAWSVFRESSYNEQFF. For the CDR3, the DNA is TGTGCCTGGAGTGTATTTAGGGAGTCGAGCTACAATGAGCAGTTCTTC.

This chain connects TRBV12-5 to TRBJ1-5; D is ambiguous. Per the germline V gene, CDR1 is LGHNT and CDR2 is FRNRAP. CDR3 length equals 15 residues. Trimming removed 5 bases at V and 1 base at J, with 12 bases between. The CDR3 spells CASGLIGASNQPQHF. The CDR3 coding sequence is TGTGCTAGTGGTCTCATCGGAGCGAGCAATCAGCCCCAGCATTTT.

The DNA of the CDR3 is TGCGCCAGCAGCCAAGAACGGACAGGCTTCTCTGGAAACACCATATATTTT. It specifies CASSQERTGFSGNTIYF. The chain combines TRBV4-3 with TRBJ1-3; TRBD1 matches 7 bases. The CDR3 extends over 17 amino acids. Germline V gene data show CDR1 as LGHNA and CDR2 as YSLEER. J was trimmed by 0 bases and V by 0 bases; bases with no gene match: 5.

The CDR3: CASSPRPTSAHYYEQYF. CDR3 DNA: TGTGCCAGCAGCCCACGGCCGACTAGCGCTCATTACTACGAGCAGTACTTC. The genes are TRBV7-2 and TRBJ2-7; 8 positions agree with TRBD2. Germline values: CDR1 SGHTA, CDR2 FQGNSA. V lost 5 bases to trimming and J lost 3 bases; unmatched junction nucleotides: 15. There are 17 residues in the CDR3.

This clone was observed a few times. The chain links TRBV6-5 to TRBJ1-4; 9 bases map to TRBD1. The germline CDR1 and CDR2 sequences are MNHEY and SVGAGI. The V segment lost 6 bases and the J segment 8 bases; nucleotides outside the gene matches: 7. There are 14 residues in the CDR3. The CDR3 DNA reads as TGTGCCAGCAGCCCCACAGGGGGCTGGGAAAAACTGTTTTTT. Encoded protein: CASSPTGGWEKLFF.

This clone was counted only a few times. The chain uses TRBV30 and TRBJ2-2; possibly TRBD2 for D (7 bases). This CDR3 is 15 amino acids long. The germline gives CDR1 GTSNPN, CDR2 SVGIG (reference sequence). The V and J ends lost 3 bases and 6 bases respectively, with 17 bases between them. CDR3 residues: CAWRKRGAAAGELFF. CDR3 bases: TGTGCCTGGAGGAAACGGGGGGCAGCGGCCGGGGAGCTGTTTTTT.

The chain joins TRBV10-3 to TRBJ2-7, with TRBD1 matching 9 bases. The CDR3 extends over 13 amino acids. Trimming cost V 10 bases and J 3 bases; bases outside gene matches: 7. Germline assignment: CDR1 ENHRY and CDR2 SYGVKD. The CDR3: CATAGTGLYEQYF. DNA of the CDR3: TGTGCCACCGCCGGGACAGGGCTCTACGAGCAGTACTTC.

The CDR3, as DNA: TGTGCCATCAGTGAAACCCAGGGGATCCACTCCTACGAGCAGTACTTC. It codes for CAISETQGIHSYEQYF. V usage is TRBV10-3 and J usage is TRBJ2-7; possible D gene TRBD1, 6 bases. V dropped 3 bases and J dropped 0 bases, with 15 bases sitting between them. The CDR3 sequence is 16 residues long. From germline, CDR1 is ENHRY and CDR2 SYGVKD.